The TCR beta chain described here comes from a study of cytomegalovirus exposure and HLA in healthy donors. A note on this clone: The antigen is not known.

Study-level points and caveats: It emerged from a later analysis that several of the most significant clusters appeared to be linked to common viral pathogens.

Primers for the PCR totalled 60 Vbeta and 13 Jbeta. Some clones are missing from TCRdb's copy, which holds only in-frame ones; the method was immunoSEQ multiplex PCR. The sample includes some 140,000 clones, approximately 83% of them seen just once. CDR1 SGHRS and CDR2 YFSETQ come from the germline V gene. This CDR3 is 14 amino acids long. J lost 7 bases, V lost 4 bases, and 6 bases had no gene match. Sample: PBMCs. The sequence came from a man in his forties in good health and CMV-seronegative. The chain recombines TRBV5-1 with TRBJ2-7, with 12 positions matching TRBD1. The CDR3 sequence: CASSMGQGAWEQYF. CDR3 in DNA: TGCGCCAGCAGCATGGGACAGGGGGCCTGGGAGCAGTACTTC.